This TCR beta chain was sequenced for a study of T cell changes during pregnancy in multiple sclerosis. This CDR3 is 14 amino acids long. V dropped 3 bases and J dropped 4 bases, with 10 bases sitting between them. Germline-derived CDR1 and CDR2 are MDHEN and SYDVKM. This table comes from immunoSEQ multiplex PCR, and its TCRdb copy is limited to in-frame clones, with some not included. The sample lists some 80,000 clones, about 93% occurring once. The sample consisted of CD4+ T cells from peripheral blood mononuclear cells, taken after pregnancy. The chain combines TRBV28 with TRBJ1-5, with D possibly matching TRBD1 (6 bases). The TCR originated in a female donor with multiple sclerosis, enrolled in a pregnancy study. CDR3: CASSFGQLNQPQHF. CDR3 coding DNA: TGTGCCAGCAGTTTTGGACAGCTAAATCAGCCCCAGCATTTT.